This T cell receptor (beta chain) was identified during a study of vaccination effects on CD4 cells after COVID-19. The overall study: Antigen-specific CD4+ T cells were expanded (with viral peptide pools) by the ViraFEST assay ahead of sequencing. The researchers cultured some 2 million PBMC per well with around 9.2 IU/ml IL-2 and roughly 10 ug/ml peptides. The participants, recipients of two vaccine doses, got either BNT162b2 or mRNA-1273.

Study-wide points: Clones from infection and from vaccination both contracted markedly late after vaccination.

Concerning this clone itself: No antigen is known for it.

Assay: immunoSEQ multiplex PCR; the TCRdb copy retains only in-frame clones and omits some. The sample contains around 41,000 clones, about four fifths of which appear only once. Following culture for about 11 days, CD4+ T cells were isolated. The CDR3 is 15 amino acids. Germline V gene data show CDR1 as MGHRA and CDR2 as YSYEKL. Trimming cost V 1 base and J 1 base; bases outside gene matches: 0. This chain connects TRBV4-1 to TRBJ2-7, with 11 positions matching TRBD2. This sequence originates from a human donor who received a COVID-19 vaccine. Source: CD4+ T cells from PBMCs cultured without peptide, taken before COVID-19 vaccination. The CDR3 DNA reads TGCGCCAGCAGCCAAGGACTAGCGGGGTCCTACGAGCAGTACGTC. Its translation is CASSQGLAGSYEQYV.